This TCR beta chain is drawn from a study of blood T cell repertoires in COVID-19. TCRdb's copy holds only in-frame clones and misses some; the assay was immunoSEQ multiplex PCR. The sample records around 80,000 clones, 75% to 90% being singletons. The CDR3 runs to 19 residues. Germline V gene sequence: CDR1 KGHSH, CDR2 LQKENI. The J segment lost 3 bases and the V segment lost 4 bases, leaving 18 bases of the junction unmatched. The chain carries TRBV18 and TRBJ1-2, with 9 bases lining up with TRBD1. The sequence came from a man in his fifties or sixties with acute or convalescent COVID-19. The sample taken for sequencing was peripheral blood. CDR3 bases: TGTGCCAGCTCACTAGCACCACCGCCGAAGACAGGGGGATACTATGGCTACACCTTC. This encodes CASSLAPPPKTGGYYGYTF.